The clone carrying this T cell receptor beta chain was seen only a few times. Its antigen is unknown. The CDR3 runs 19 residues. The germline V gene encodes CDR1 SGHTA and CDR2 FQGNSA. V was pared by 1 base and J by 0 bases, with 7 bases of the junction left unmatched. The sample belongs to a study of post-analysis software for immune sequencing data. Every TCR beta cDNA library bore unique molecular identifiers. MiXCR, applied by TCRdb to the PCR reads, yields one record per CDR3 protein. The data contain about 380,000 distinct CDR3 sequences, approximately 38% of them singletons. Whole-study results and caveats: Five TRBV segments were more frequent in patients than controls; TRBV5-6, TRBV5-1 and TRBV20-1 belonged to this group. Controls significantly exceeded multiple sclerosis patients in normalized Chao1 diversity.

V is TRBV7-2 and J is TRBJ2-1, with 12 bases aligning to TRBD2. The TCR originated in a girl aged 10 to 17 with multiple sclerosis. Material for sequencing was blood. The CDR3 DNA reads TGTGCCAGCAGCTTAGTCGGGACTAGCGGGTTCAGCTCCTACAATGAGCAGTTCTTC. Translated, it gives CASSLVGTSGFSSYNEQFF.